Below, 6 T cell receptor beta chains from the same sample are listed, as sequenced in a study of shared clonotypes between healthy human individuals. Generated by immunoSEQ multiplex PCR, the TCRdb table keeps only in-frame clones and is missing some. The sample includes over a million clones, about four fifths of them seen just once. The material sequenced was memory CD4+ T cells from PBMCs. As to subset: CD45RA-negative fraction. Source of these receptors: a man between 18 and 29 years old in good health. Some clones in this sample may be carry-over from other donors' samples.

The chain employs TRBV27 and TRBJ2-2; no clear D. CDR3 length: 12 amino acids. The V end was cut by 8 bases, the J end by 7 bases, with 11 bases between. Germline loops: CDR1 MNHEY, CDR2 SMNVEV (reference sequence). CDR3 in DNA: TGTGCCAGCCGAGAAAGACACGGGGAGCTGTTTTTT. Its translation: CASRERHGELFF.

The chain employs TRBV29-1 and TRBJ1-2; the D gene is possibly TRBD1 (6 bases). This CDR3 is built from 14 residues. CDR1 SQVTM and CDR2 ANQGSEA come from the germline V gene. The ends were cut back, 5 bases at V and 0 bases at J, with 13 bases in the middle. CDR3: CSVNTGTSNYGYTF. The CDR3 DNA follows: TGCAGCGTTAACACAGGGACTTCTAACTATGGCTACACCTTC. Full variable domain (missing parts from reference TRBV29-1 and TRBJ1-2): SAVISQKPSRDICQRGTSLTIQCQVDSQVTMMFWYRQQPGQSLTLIATANQGSEATYESGFVIDKFPISRPNLTFSTLTVSNMSPEDSSIYLCSVNTGTSNYGYTFGSGTRLTVV.

Turning to this clone: A much larger clone lies a single base off, so this may be a read error. The rearrangement joins TRBV9 to TRBJ2-7, with 10 bases fitting TRBD1. The germline gives CDR1 SGDLS, CDR2 YYNGEE. The CDR3 spans 14 residues. Trimming took 4 bases from V and 4 from J; bases not matched to a gene: 5. This CDR3 reads CASSFGDRGYEQYF. The CDR3, as DNA: TGTGCCAGCAGCTTCGGGGACAGGGGATACGAGCAGTACTTC.

The gene calls are TRBV7-8 and TRBJ1-2; maybe TRBD1 (5 bases). This CDR3 contains 15 residues. The germline CDR1 and CDR2 sequences are SGHVS and FQNEAQ. V was pared by 5 bases and J by 2 bases, with 15 bases between. The CDR3 region is CASSPRQIGNYGYTF. The CDR3 bases are TGTGCCAGCAGCCCCCGACAGATTGGAAACTATGGCTACACCTTC.

This chain uses TRBV28 with TRBJ1-4; D is perhaps TRBD1 (5 bases). With 5 bases removed from V and 7 bases from J, the gap between germline ends came to 20 bases. Germline V gene lookup returns CDR1 MDHEN and CDR2 SYDVKM. The CDR3 covers 16 residues. The CDR3 sequence: CASSPYGAGGVEKLFF. The CDR3 DNA reads TGTGCCAGCAGTCCATACGGGGCCGGCGGGGTTGAAAAACTGTTTTTT.

The chain uses TRBV12-5 and TRBJ1-3; the D is unclear. The V and J ends lost 2 bases and 1 base respectively, with 0 bases between them. The length of the CDR3 is 12 residues. Germline-derived CDR1 and CDR2 are LGHNT and FRNRAP. Written as DNA, the CDR3 is TGTGCTAGTGGTTTGTCTGGAAACACCATATATTTT. It encodes CASGLSGNTIYF.